A single sample is the source of the 6 T cell receptor beta chains below, sequenced in a study of blood T cells in healthy people across ages. The authors ran a second PCR of about 6 to 11 cycles using a sample-barcoded 5' primer and a J-beta primer mix. From the 5' RACE reads, TCRdb called clonotypes with MiXCR, one entry per CDR3 protein. This table has about 810,000 distinct CDR3 sequences, about 36% appearing once. Sequenced: blood. The receptor set was obtained from a man aged 18 to 35 in good health.

The sample holds a few counts of this clonotype. This rearrangement joins TRBV27 to TRBJ2-5; possibly TRBD2 for D (6 bases). Trimming took off 5 bases at V and 11 bases at J, with 27 bases between the two ends. CDR1 and CDR2 from the germline V gene are MNHEY and SMNVEV (reference sequence). The CDR3 length is 16 residues. The CDR3 protein is CASSPSSGQKYNEQYF. The CDR3 nucleotides are TGTGCCAGCAGTCCCTCAAGCGGGCAGAAATACAATGAGCAGTACTTC.

The chain employs TRBV29-1 and TRBJ2-3; D is unresolved. V was trimmed by 8 bases and J by 6 bases, leaving 12 bases between them. CDR1 SQVTM and CDR2 ANQGSEA come from the germline V gene. The CDR3 covers 11 residues. In nucleotides, the CDR3 is TGCAGCTTCTCCAAGAGCGATACGCAGTATTTT. As protein: CSFSKSDTQYF.

CDR3 nucleotides: TGTGCCAGCACTGAGACAGGAGGACCCTACGAGCAGTACTTC. It yields the protein CASTETGGPYEQYF. The V call is TRBV6-2 or TRBV6-3, the J call TRBJ2-7; TRBD1 might be the D (6 bases). Between the trimmed V and J ends, which lost 7 bases and 2 bases, there was a span of 15 bases. Germline V lookup: CDR1 MNHEY, CDR2 SVGEGT. This CDR3 region has 14 residues.

The chain carries TRBV5-1 and TRBJ2-7, with 9 bases matching TRBD2. CDR1 is SGHRS, CDR2 YFSETQ, per germline. Trimming took 7 bases from V and 1 from J; bases not matched to a gene: 6. The CDR3 has 14 residues. The CDR3 DNA follows: TGCGCCAGCGGGGCCGCGGGAGGGTCCTACGAGCAGTACTTC. Amino acid sequence: CASGAAGGSYEQYF.

The chain couples TRBV4-3 to TRBJ1-6; the D gene is possibly TRBD1 (5 bases). This CDR3 has 16 amino acids. Trimming removed 1 base at V and 6 bases at J, with 13 bases between. CDR1 and CDR2 from the germline V gene are LGHNA and YSLEER. The CDR3 nucleotides are TGCGCCAGCAGCCAAGGGTCGGGGCGGGGTAATTCACCCCTCCACTTT. Translating it yields CASSQGSGRGNSPLHF.

This clonotype was counted a few times. V and J are TRBV29-1 and TRBJ1-4, with TRBD1 matching over 11 bases. The germline V gene encodes CDR1 SQVTM and CDR2 ANQGSEA. This CDR3 has 13 residues. V shed 7 bases and J 5 bases; nucleotides not matched to a gene: 3. The CDR3 DNA reads as TGCAGCGGGGGGACAGGGGGGAATGAAAAACTGTTTTTT. Encoded protein: CSGGTGGNEKLFF.